Following are 29 T cell receptor beta chains from one sample sequenced in a study of a mutant IDH1 vaccine in newly diagnosed glioma. Time point given: baseline, week 1 (first vaccination visit). Sample treatment: pre-vaccination baseline after standard-of-care therapy. Generated by immunoSEQ multiplex PCR, the TCRdb table keeps only in-frame clones and is missing some. The sample includes around 15,000 clones, almost 80% of them seen just once. Sequenced material: PBMCs, taken from a glioma patient treated with radiotherapy, temozolomide or both. All receptors derive from a man aged 35-49 years with glioma.

The chain couples TRBV5-8 to TRBJ1-6; 7 bases line up with TRBD1. Germline assignment: CDR1 SGHTS and CDR2 YDEGEE. After removal of 1 base from V and 7 bases from J, the junction contained 5 bases not matched to a gene. There are 15 residues in the CDR3. CDR3 in amino acids: CASSLWDSENSPLHF. CDR3 in DNA: TGTGCCAGCAGCTTGTGGGACAGCGAGAATTCACCCCTCCACTTT. Full variable domain (outside the CDR3, taken from reference TRBV5-8 and TRBJ1-6): EAGVTQSPTHLIKTRGQQATLRCSPISGHTSVYWYQQALGLGLQFLLWYDEGEERNRGNFPPRFSGRQFPNYSSELNVNALELEDSALYLCASSLWDSENSPLHFGNGTRLTVT.

The chain couples TRBV18 to TRBJ1-1; 7 nucleotides align to TRBD1. V dropped 2 bases and J dropped 10; count of bases not matched to a gene: 4. Looked up from germline, CDR1 is KGHSH and CDR2 is LQKENI. This CDR3 has 12 amino acids. The CDR3 sequence is CASSPTGAGAFF. In DNA, the CDR3 is TGTGCCAGCTCACCAACAGGGGCGGGAGCTTTCTTT.

The CDR3 DNA sequence: TGCAGCGTGATCGGAGAGGTAGCTAACTATGGCTACACCTTC. Residues: CSVIGEVANYGYTF. The chain recombines TRBV29-1 with TRBJ1-2; no reliable D call. The CDR3 length is 14 residues. V lost 6 bases and J lost 0, with 14 bases in between. Germline CDR1 SQVTM, CDR2 ANQGSEA.

The chain employs TRBV2 and TRBJ1-5; D possibly corresponds to TRBD1 (5 bases). CDR3 length: 17 amino acids. Trimming took 1 base from V and 2 from J, leaving 15 bases between them. Germline V lookup: CDR1 SNHLY, CDR2 FYNNEI. Written as DNA, the CDR3 is TGTGCCAGCAGTGAAGGTGCGGCAGGGAGGGGCAATCAGCCCCAGCATTTT. This translates into CASSEGAAGRGNQPQHF.

The rearrangement uses TRBV2 and TRBJ2-3; D possibly matches TRBD1 or TRBD2 (5 bases each). CDR3 length equals 15 residues. Trimming pared 5 bases from V and 0 bases from J, leaving 12 bases between. The germline V gene encodes CDR1 SNHLY and CDR2 FYNNEI. In DNA, the CDR3 is TGTGCCAGCAGTACGGGACCATCTAGCACAGATACGCAGTATTTT. Translating gives CASSTGPSSTDTQYF.

This chain links TRBV7-2 with TRBJ1-2, with 7 positions matching TRBD1. There are 13 residues in the CDR3. Germline loops: CDR1 SGHTA, CDR2 FQGNSA. Unmatched junction bases numbered 7, after V lost 4 bases and J lost 8 bases. CDR3 residues: CASSSDRYSGYTF. In DNA form, the CDR3 reads TGTGCCAGCAGCTCGGACAGGTATTCAGGCTACACCTTC.

The chain links TRBV7-2 to TRBJ2-3; 15 bases are shared with TRBD2. This CDR3 has 17 amino acids. Germline assignment: CDR1 SGHTA and CDR2 FQGNSA. J gave up 6 bases and V 3 bases, and 7 bases lay outside the gene matches. For the CDR3, the DNA is TGTGCCAGCAGCTTCCCGGGACTAGCGGGAGGAGGGGATACGCAGTATTTT. It codes for CASSFPGLAGGGDTQYF.

The CDR3 region is CASTKGAAHYNEQFF. Written as DNA, the CDR3 is TGTGCCAGCACCAAGGGCGCGGCTCACTACAATGAGCAGTTCTTC. The chain uses TRBV27 and TRBJ2-1; no clear D. CDR1 and CDR2 from the germline V gene are MNHEY and SMNVEV (reference sequence). Between the trimmed V and J ends, which lost 7 bases and 3 bases, there was a span of 16 bases. The length of the CDR3 is 15 residues.

The chain combines TRBV18 with TRBJ1-1, with TRBD1 matching 7 bases. This CDR3 spans 14 amino acids. With 5 bases clipped from V and 1 base from J, the junction kept 4 bases outside the gene matches. The germline V gene has CDR1 KGHSH and CDR2 LQKENI. DNA for the CDR3: TGTGCCAGCTCAACGACAGGGCGGAACACTGAAGCTTTCTTT. Translation gives CASSTTGRNTEAFF.

The count of this clone is one. The CDR3 region is CAWRYGVHNYGYTF. The CDR3, as DNA: TGTGCCTGGAGATACGGAGTCCATAACTATGGCTACACCTTC. The V call is TRBV30, the J call TRBJ1-2; no firm D call. The germline V gene has CDR1 GTSNPN and CDR2 SVGIG (reference sequence). The CDR3 runs 14 residues. V lost 3 bases, J lost 1 base, and 12 bases lay in between.

V usage is TRBV6-6 and J usage is TRBJ1-1, with D perhaps TRBD1 (5 bases). The CDR3 runs to 12 residues. V lost 6 bases, J lost 2 bases, and 7 bases lay in between. Germline-derived CDR1 and CDR2 are MNHNY and SVGAGI (reference sequence). In nucleotides, the CDR3 is TGTGCCAGCAGCAGGGTTAACACTGAAGCTTTCTTT. Protein: CASSRVNTEAFF.

The rearrangement joins TRBV2 to TRBJ1-2; no clear D. The CDR3 totals 15 residues. The germline V and J ends were trimmed by 4 bases and 0 bases, with 12 bases remaining between them. The V gene's germline CDR1 is SNHLY and CDR2 FYNNEI. CDR3 in amino acids: CASSGGLVSNYGYTF. The CDR3 coding sequence is TGTGCCAGCAGTGGAGGGTTAGTCTCTAACTATGGCTACACCTTC.

The genes are TRBV28 and TRBJ1-5, with a weak D call TRBD1 (5 bases). This CDR3 has 14 amino acids. Deletions cut 6 bases from V and 4 bases from J, with 13 bases between. The germline CDR1 and CDR2 sequences are MDHEN and SYDVKM. CDR3 sequence reads: CASSLGTVNQPQHF. The CDR3 bases are TGTGCCAGCAGCCTCGGGACGGTAAATCAGCCCCAGCATTTT.

The rearrangement joins TRBV27 to TRBJ2-7, with 12 nucleotides matching TRBD2. Germline lookup yields CDR1 MNHEY and CDR2 SMNVEV (reference sequence). J gave up 3 bases and V 2 bases, and 2 bases lay outside the gene matches. The CDR3 is 15 residues long. CDR3 loop: CASSLGLAGFYEQYF. CDR3 DNA sequence: TGTGCCAGCAGTTTAGGACTAGCGGGATTCTACGAGCAGTACTTC.

The V call is TRBV5-1, the J call TRBJ2-5; the D gene is possibly TRBD2 (6 bases). The germline V gene has CDR1 SGHRS and CDR2 YFSETQ. Trimming stripped 4 bases from V and 11 bases from J, with 12 bases between. The CDR3 extends over 11 amino acids. The CDR3 protein is CASSLEGPQYF. The CDR3 DNA reads TGCGCCAGCAGCCTGGAGGGCCCTCAGTACTTC.

V gene TRBV19 combines with J gene TRBJ2-7; 8 bases fit TRBD2. This CDR3 is built from 15 residues. V shed 6 bases, J shed 2 bases, and the junction held 9 bases outside the gene matches. The germline CDR1 and CDR2 sequences are LNHDA and SQIVND (reference sequence). The CDR3 here is CASSPGVAGPYEQYF. DNA of the CDR3: TGTGCCAGTAGCCCCGGGGTAGCGGGACCCTACGAGCAGTACTTC. The whole variable domain, remainder taken from reference TRBV19 and TRBJ2-7, is DGGITQSPKYLFRKEGQNVTLSCEQNLNHDAMYWYRQDPGQGLRLIYYSQIVNDFQKGDIAEGYSVSREKKESFPLTVTSAQKNPTAFYLCASSPGVAGPYEQYFGPGTRLTVT.

V is TRBV2 and J is TRBJ2-4, with 8 bases that match TRBD2. This CDR3 comprises 14 residues. V shed 11 bases, J shed 6 bases, and the junction held 12 bases outside the gene matches. The V gene's germline CDR1 is SNHLY and CDR2 FYNNEI. The CDR3 bases are TGTGCCGGCGCCGGGACTAGTTACACAAACATTCAGTACTTC. Translated: CAGAGTSYTNIQYF. The whole variable domain, filled in from reference TRBV2 and TRBJ2-4, reads EPEVTQTPSHQVTQMGQEVILRCVPISNHLYFYWYRQILGQKVEFLVSFYNNEISEKSEIFDDQFSVERPDGSNFTLKIRSTKLEDSAMYFCAGAGTSYTNIQYFGAGTRLSVL.

This clone has a handful of counts. The chain couples TRBV19 to TRBJ1-5; possible D gene TRBD1, 5 bases. Germline CDR1 LNHDA, CDR2 SQIVND (reference sequence). The CDR3 spans 14 residues. With 5 bases removed from V and 6 bases from J, the gap between germline ends came to 14 bases. CDR3 amino acids: CASSPSQGSQPQHF. In DNA, the CDR3 is TGTGCCAGTAGTCCGAGTCAGGGTAGTCAGCCCCAGCATTTT.

The J gene is TRBJ2-3, the V gene TRBV27, with no clear D. The V end was cut by 6 bases, the J end by 1 base, with 8 bases between. CDR1 is MNHEY and CDR2 is SMNVEV in the germline V gene (reference sequence). The CDR3 totals 13 residues. The CDR3 DNA is TGTGCCAGCAGATCTTCGGGCACAGATACGCAGTATTTT. The encoded protein is CASRSSGTDTQYF.

The chain uses TRBV13 and TRBJ2-7, with TRBD2 as a possible D gene (6 bases). Germline values: CDR1 PRHDT, CDR2 FYEKMQ (reference sequence). The CDR3 runs to 13 residues. The ends were cut back, 3 bases at V and 1 base at J, with 7 bases in the middle. CDR3 in amino acids: CASSFGGSYEQYF. The CDR3 nucleotides are TGTGCCAGCAGCTTCGGGGGATCCTACGAGCAGTACTTC.

This chain uses TRBV7-8 with TRBJ2-1; D perhaps matches TRBD1 (6 bases). The V end was cut by 5 bases, the J end by 0 bases, with 14 bases between. The CDR3 is 16 residues long. CDR1 is SGHVS, CDR2 FQNEAQ, per germline. CDR3 nucleotide sequence: TGTGCCAGCAGCGCGGACAGATACAACTCCTACAATGAGCAGTTCTTC. This encodes CASSADRYNSYNEQFF. Complete variable domain (other parts from reference TRBV7-8 and TRBJ2-1): GAGVSQSPRYKVAKRGQDVALRCDPISGHVSLFWYQQALGQGPEFLTYFQNEAQLDKSGLPSDRFFAERPEGSVSTLKIQRTQQEDSAVYLCASSADRYNSYNEQFFGPGTRLTVL.

V gene TRBV5-1 combines with J gene TRBJ2-7; 10 bases are a match to TRBD1. CDR1 SGHRS and CDR2 YFSETQ come from the germline V gene. The CDR3 consists of 15 residues. J lost 5 bases, V lost 4 bases, and 9 bases had no gene match. The CDR3 DNA is TGCGCCAGCAGCATAGCCGGGACAGGGGTCGACGAGCAGTACTTC. Encoded protein: CASSIAGTGVDEQYF. Together with reference TRBV5-1 and TRBJ2-7, the CDR3 gives the full variable domain: KAGVTQTPRYLIKTRGQQVTLSCSPISGHRSVSWYQQTPGQGLQFLFEYFSETQRNKGNFPGRFSGRQFSNSRSEMNVSTLELGDSALYLCASSIAGTGVDEQYFGPGTRLTVT.

The rearrangement links TRBV19 to TRBJ1-4, with 7 bases lining up with TRBD1. The CDR3 is made up of 16 amino acids. Germline assignment: CDR1 LNHDA and CDR2 SQIVND (reference sequence). After removal of 4 bases from V and 4 bases from J, the junction contained 9 bases not matched to a gene. This CDR3 reads CASSTARDSYNEKLFF. The CDR3 DNA follows: TGTGCCAGTAGTACCGCCCGGGACAGTTATAATGAAAAACTGTTTTTT.

The chain links TRBV11-2 to TRBJ2-1, with D possibly matching TRBD2 (5 bases). The CDR3 sequence is 13 residues long. The V gene's germline CDR1 is SGHAT and CDR2 FQNNGV. With 0 bases removed from V and 9 bases from J, the gap between germline ends came to 9 bases. The CDR3 loop reads CASSLELAIEQFF. CDR3 DNA: TGTGCCAGCAGCTTAGAGCTAGCCATTGAGCAGTTCTTC. The full variable domain, with the rest looked up from reference TRBV11-2 and TRBJ2-1, is EAGVAQSPRYKIIEKRQSVAFWCNPISGHATLYWYQQILGQGPKLLIQFQNNGVVDDSQLPKDRFSAERLKGVDSTLKIQPAKLEDSAVYLCASSLELAIEQFFGPGTRLTVL.

The gene calls are TRBV4-1 and TRBJ1-1, with D tentatively TRBD1 (5 bases). The germline V gene encodes CDR1 MGHRA and CDR2 YSYEKL. The CDR3 sequence is 15 residues long. The V end was cut by 2 bases, the J end by 4 bases, with 14 bases between. The CDR3, as DNA: TGCGCCAGCAGCCAATCACAGGTCTTGATCACTGAAGCTTTCTTT. It encodes CASSQSQVLITEAFF.

This clone has just a few counts. The chain combines TRBV5-1 with TRBJ2-1, with D hard to call. The germline CDR1 and CDR2 sequences are SGHRS and YFSETQ. This CDR3 has 11 residues. Trimming stripped 4 bases from V and 5 bases from J, with 4 bases between. CDR3 bases: TGCGCCAGCAGCGAAAACAATGAGCAGTTCTTC. Protein product: CASSENNEQFF.

The V gene is TRBV7-9, the J gene TRBJ1-2, with 7 bases lining up with TRBD1. The germline gives CDR1 SEHNR, CDR2 FQNEAQ (reference sequence). V lost 5 bases and J lost 2; bases outside the gene matches: 5. The CDR3 has 14 amino acids. CDR3 nucleotide sequence: TGTGCCAGCAGCCATTGGACAGGCAACTATGGCTACACCTTC. Translating gives CASSHWTGNYGYTF.

The CDR3 sequence is CASSVGGGLAGVRDTQYF. As DNA, the CDR3 is TGTGCCAGCAGCGTAGGCGGGGGACTAGCGGGAGTTCGGGATACGCAGTATTTT. The chain has TRBV9 and TRBJ2-3; 14 bases map to TRBD2. After removal of 0 bases from V and 6 bases from J, the junction contained 9 bases not matched to a gene. Looked up from germline, CDR1 is SGDLS and CDR2 is YYNGEE. This CDR3 is 18 amino acids long.

The chain recombines TRBV6-4 with TRBJ1-2, with 10 bases aligning to TRBD1. In germline, CDR1 is MRHNA, CDR2 SNTAGT. V was pared by 0 bases and J by 2 bases, with 0 bases of the junction left unmatched. This CDR3 region has 15 residues. The CDR3 nucleotides read TGTGCCAGCAGTGACTCGGACAGGGGGAACTATGGCTACACCTTC. This codes for CASSDSDRGNYGYTF.